Listed here are 7 T cell receptor beta chains from one sample, sequenced in a study of regulatory dendritic cells for organ transplantation. The data were produced by immunoSEQ multiplex PCR, yet TCRdb's version contains in-frame clones alone and is incomplete. The sample has about 38,000 clones, around nine tenths seen once. The sequenced material came from naive CD8+ T cells from blood. Subset meaning: CD45RA+ naive T cells. These TCRs come from a human donor in good health.

The chain has TRBV7-6 and TRBJ2-5; 11 bases match TRBD2. The length of the CDR3 is 15 residues. Trimming at V came to 2 bases and at J to 6 bases, leaving 5 bases not matched to a gene. Germline V gives CDR1 SGHVS, CDR2 FNYEAQ. The CDR3 loop is CASSLTSGRLKTQYF. The CDR3 bases are TGTGCCAGCAGCTTAACTAGCGGGAGACTGAAGACCCAGTACTTC.

This rearrangement joins TRBV4-3 to TRBJ1-5; 7 bases align to TRBD1. The CDR3 consists of 16 residues. The V segment lost 1 base and the J segment 3 bases; nucleotides outside the gene matches: 6. Germline CDR1 LGHNA, CDR2 YSLEER. CDR3 coding DNA: TGCGCCAGCAGCCAAGTGTTGGGACAGTACAATCAGCCCCAGCATTTT. Amino acids: CASSQVLGQYNQPQHF.

The CDR3 here is CASSMAGPYEQYF. The CDR3 DNA follows: TGTGCCAGTAGTATGGCAGGGCCCTACGAGCAGTACTTC. The genes are TRBV19 and TRBJ2-7; D might be TRBD1 (5 bases). The germline V and J ends were trimmed by 3 bases and 2 bases, with 8 bases remaining between them. The CDR3 loop spans 13 amino acids. Germline V gene data show CDR1 as LNHDA and CDR2 as SQIVND (reference sequence).

The chain couples TRBV4-2 to TRBJ2-7; 11 positions match TRBD1. Trimming cost V 1 base and J 4 bases; bases outside gene matches: 3. Germline CDR1 and CDR2: LGHNA and YNFKEQ. This CDR3 region has 15 residues. CDR3 loop: CASSQAGTGGYEQYF. In DNA form, the CDR3 reads TGTGCCAGCAGCCAAGCCGGGACAGGGGGATACGAGCAGTACTTC.

The chain employs TRBV10-2 and TRBJ1-6, with D hard to call. The V end was cut by 0 bases, the J end by 7 bases, with 13 bases between. This CDR3 region has 16 residues. The germline V gene has CDR1 WSHSY and CDR2 SAAADI. CDR3 DNA: TGCGCCAGCAGTGAGTCCTGGGAGCTCGGGAATTCACCCCTCCACTTT. Translation: CASSESWELGNSPLHF.

The chain joins TRBV7-9 to TRBJ2-5, with TRBD2 as a possible D gene (5 bases). There are 15 residues in the CDR3. With 2 bases removed from V and 1 base from J, the gap between germline ends came to 11 bases. The germline V gene encodes CDR1 SEHNR and CDR2 FQNEAQ (reference sequence). The CDR3 DNA reads TGTGCCAGCAGCTTAATAGAAGGGAGCCAAGAGACCCAGTACTTC. This encodes CASSLIEGSQETQYF.

The chain is built from TRBV5-6 and TRBJ1-2, with D possibly being TRBD1 (5 bases). The length of the CDR3 is 13 residues. The germline V gene encodes CDR1 SGHDT and CDR2 YYEEEE. The V end lost 4 bases, the J end lost 9 bases, and 16 bases lay between the germline ends. This chain's CDR3 is CASSAGALDRYTF. For the CDR3, the DNA is TGTGCCAGCAGCGCCGGGGCCCTGGATCGCTACACCTTC.